The clone carrying this T cell receptor (beta chain) was counted only a few times. TCRdb passed the RT-PCR reads through MiXCR, listing each CDR3 protein once. There are approximately 500,000 distinct CDR3 sequences in the sample; 10% to 15% occur only once, and around 13% lies in the top ten. The data were obtained in a study of response to subunit inactivated influenza vaccine. Germline CDR1 is DFQATT and CDR2 is SNEGSKA (reference sequence). CDR3 length: 17 residues. V was clipped by 3 bases and J by 2 bases; unmatched bases: 13. The TCR was taken from a man aged 50 to 59 who received an inactivated influenza vaccine. The rearrangement links TRBV20-1 to TRBJ2-7, with 10 bases fitting TRBD2. Sequenced here: PBMCs from blood, sampled 40 to 50 days after vaccination. Here the CDR3 reads CSARGGLVAGGTYEQYF. The CDR3 nucleotides are TGCAGTGCTAGGGGGGGATTGGTAGCGGGAGGTACCTACGAGCAGTACTTC.